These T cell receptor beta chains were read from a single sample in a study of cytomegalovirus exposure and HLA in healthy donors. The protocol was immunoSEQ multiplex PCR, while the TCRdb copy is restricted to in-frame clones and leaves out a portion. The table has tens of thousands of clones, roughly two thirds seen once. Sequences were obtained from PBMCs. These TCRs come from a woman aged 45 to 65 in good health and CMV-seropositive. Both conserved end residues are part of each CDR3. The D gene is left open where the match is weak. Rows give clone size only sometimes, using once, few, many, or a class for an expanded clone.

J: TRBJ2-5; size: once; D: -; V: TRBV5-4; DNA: TGTGCCAGCAGCCCCGGGGTGGTACAGGAGACCCAGTACTTC; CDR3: CASSPGVVQETQYF
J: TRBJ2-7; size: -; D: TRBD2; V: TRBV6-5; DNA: TGTGCCAGCAGCCTAGCGGGAGGTCGGAACGAGCAGTACTTC; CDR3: CASSLAGGRNEQYF
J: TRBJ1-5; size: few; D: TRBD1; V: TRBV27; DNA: TGTGCCAGCAGTCCCGGGACAGGGAGAGATCAGCCCCAGCATTTT; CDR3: CASSPGTGRDQPQHF
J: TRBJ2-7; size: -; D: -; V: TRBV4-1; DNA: TGCGCCAGCAGCCAAGATGCGTCTAGCACGGCCACCGAGCAGTACTTC; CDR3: CASSQDASSTATEQYF
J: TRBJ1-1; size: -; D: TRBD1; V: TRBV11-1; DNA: TGTGCCAGCAGCTTATGGCAGGGGGCAGGCACTGAAGCTTTCTTT; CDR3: CASSLWQGAGTEAFF
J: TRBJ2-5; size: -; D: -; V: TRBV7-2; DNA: TGTGCCAGCAGCCCCGGAATGGGGCATGAAGAGACCCAGTACTTC; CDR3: CASSPGMGHEETQYF
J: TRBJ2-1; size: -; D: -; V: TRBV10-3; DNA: TGTGCCATCAGGACTGTTGGGGGGAATGAGCAGTTCTTC; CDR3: CAIRTVGGNEQFF
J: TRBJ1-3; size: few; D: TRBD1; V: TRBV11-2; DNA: TGTGCCAGCACCCAGGGGGCCATGATAAACACCATATATTTT; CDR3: CASTQGAMINTIYF
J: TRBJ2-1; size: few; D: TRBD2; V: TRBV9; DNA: TGTGCCAGCAGCGCCCCTAGCGGCTACTCCTACAATGAGCAGTTCTTC; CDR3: CASSAPSGYSYNEQFF
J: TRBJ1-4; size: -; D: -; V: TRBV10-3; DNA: TGTGCCATCCTTGATCCAGGCCAGAATGAAAAACTGTTTTTT; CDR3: CAILDPGQNEKLFF
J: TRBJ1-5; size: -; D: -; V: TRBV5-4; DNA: TGTGCCAGCAGCGATCAGGGGAGAGGGCAGCCCCAGCATTTT; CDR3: CASSDQGRGQPQHF
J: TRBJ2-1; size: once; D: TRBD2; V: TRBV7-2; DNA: TGTGCCACTAATTTGGGACTAGCGGTGAACAATGAGCAGTTCTTC; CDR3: CATNLGLAVNNEQFF
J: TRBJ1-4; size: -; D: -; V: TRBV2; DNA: TGTGCCAGCACGGGGGCTAATGAAAAACTGTTTTTT; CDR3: CASTGANEKLFF
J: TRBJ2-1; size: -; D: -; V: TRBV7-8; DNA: TGTGCCAGCCGAGACGGCCGGGGGAGCGGGAATGAGCAGTTCTTC; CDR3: CASRDGRGSGNEQFF
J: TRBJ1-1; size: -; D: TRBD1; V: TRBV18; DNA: TGTGCCAGCTCATCGGGACAGGGGGACCCTGAAGCTTTCTTT; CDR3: CASSSGQGDPEAFF
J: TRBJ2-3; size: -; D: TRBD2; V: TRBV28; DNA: TGTGCCAGCAGTGGGACTAGCGGGAGGGCCCACACAGATACGCAGTATTTT; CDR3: CASSGTSGRAHTDTQYF
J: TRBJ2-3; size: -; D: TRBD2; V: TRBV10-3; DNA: TGTGCCATCAGGGCGGGAGGGCCTTCAGATACGCAGTATTTT; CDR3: CAIRAGGPSDTQYF
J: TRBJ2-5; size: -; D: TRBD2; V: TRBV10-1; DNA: TGCGCCAGCAGCGAGAGGGGTAGCGGGGCTCAAGAGACCCAGTACTTC; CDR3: CASSERGSGAQETQYF
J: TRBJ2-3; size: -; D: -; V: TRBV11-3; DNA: TGTGCCAGCAGCCCTAGACAGACGGGCACAGATACGCAGTATTTT; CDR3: CASSPRQTGTDTQYF
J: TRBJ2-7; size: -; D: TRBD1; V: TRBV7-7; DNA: TGTGCTAGCAGCCAGGGACAGTGGTCCTTGGAGCAGTACTTC; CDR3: CASSQGQWSLEQYF
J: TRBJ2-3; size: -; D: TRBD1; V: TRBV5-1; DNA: TGCGCCAGCACCATGACAGGGGGCTTGGATACGCAGTATTTT; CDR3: CASTMTGGLDTQYF
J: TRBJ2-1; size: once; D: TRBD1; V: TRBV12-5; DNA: TGTGCTAGTGGCCTACGACAGGGGATCGGGACTGAGCAGTTCTTC; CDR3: CASGLRQGIGTEQFF
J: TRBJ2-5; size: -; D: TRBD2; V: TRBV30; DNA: TGTGCCTGGAGTCGTAGCGGGAGTCCGGAGACCCAGTACTTC; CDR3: CAWSRSGSPETQYF
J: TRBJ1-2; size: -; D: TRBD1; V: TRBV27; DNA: TGTGCCAGCAGTTCCGGACAGGGAACAAACTATGGCTACACCTTC; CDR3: CASSSGQGTNYGYTF
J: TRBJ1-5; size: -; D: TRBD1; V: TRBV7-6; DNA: TGTGCCAGCAGCATGGGACAGGATAATCAGCCCCAGCATTTT; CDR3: CASSMGQDNQPQHF
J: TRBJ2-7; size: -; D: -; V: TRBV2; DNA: TGTGCCAGCAGCTTCTCGTGGACGGGAGACTACGAGCAGTACTTC; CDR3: CASSFSWTGDYEQYF
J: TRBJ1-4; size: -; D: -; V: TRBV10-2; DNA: TGCGCCTCCCGAACGGCGGGGGCGGTTGAAAAACTGTTTTTT; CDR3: CASRTAGAVEKLFF
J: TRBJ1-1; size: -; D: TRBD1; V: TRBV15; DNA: TGTGCCACCAGCAGAAACAGGGGGTCCTCCGAAGCTTTCTTT; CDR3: CATSRNRGSSEAFF
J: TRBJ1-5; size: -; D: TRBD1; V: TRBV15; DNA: TGTGCCACCAGCAGAGATCTTGGGGGGACAGGGGGGCGGTATAGCAATCAGCCCCAGCATTTT; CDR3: CATSRDLGGTGGRYSNQPQHF
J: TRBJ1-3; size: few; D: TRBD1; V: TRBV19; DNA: TGTGCCAGTATCTCGACAGGGGCCCTACACACCATATATTTT; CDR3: CASISTGALHTIYF
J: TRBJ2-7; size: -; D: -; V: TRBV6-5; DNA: TGTGCCAGCGGTACAGGTACCTACGAGCAGTACTTC; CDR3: CASGTGTYEQYF
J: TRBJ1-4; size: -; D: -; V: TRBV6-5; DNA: TGTGCCAGCAGTTACGAAGGGAGAGGCGAAAAACTGTTTTTT; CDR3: CASSYEGRGEKLFF
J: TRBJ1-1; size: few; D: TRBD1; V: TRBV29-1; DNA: TGCAGCGCGACAGGGGTAAGCCTCCTTTCTGAAGCTTTCTTT; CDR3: CSATGVSLLSEAFF
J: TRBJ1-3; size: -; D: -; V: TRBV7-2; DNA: TGTGCCAGCAGCCGGACGGGGGATGTTTCTGGGAACACCATATATTTT; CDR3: CASSRTGDVSGNTIYF
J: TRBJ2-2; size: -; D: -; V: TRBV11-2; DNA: TGTGCCAGCAGCTTAGTCGTTTTTGCTGCCGGGGAGCTGCTTTTT; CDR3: CASSLVVFAAGELLF
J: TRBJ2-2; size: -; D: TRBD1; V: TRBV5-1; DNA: TGCGCCAACAGACAGGGATCCGATGGCGCCGGGGAGCTGTTTTTT; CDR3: CANRQGSDGAGELFF
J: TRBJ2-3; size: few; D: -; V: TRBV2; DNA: TGTGCCAGCTCGGATACGCAGTATTTT; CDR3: CASSDTQYF
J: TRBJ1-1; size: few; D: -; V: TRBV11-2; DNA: TGTGCCAGCAGCACCCCGAGGGGGTTCGGTAACACTGAAGCTTTCTTT; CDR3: CASSTPRGFGNTEAFF
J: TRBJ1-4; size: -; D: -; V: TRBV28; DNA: TGTGCCAGCAGTACCCCTTCGCGGTTCATTGGTCGTGAAAAACTGTTTTTT; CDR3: CASSTPSRFIGREKLFF